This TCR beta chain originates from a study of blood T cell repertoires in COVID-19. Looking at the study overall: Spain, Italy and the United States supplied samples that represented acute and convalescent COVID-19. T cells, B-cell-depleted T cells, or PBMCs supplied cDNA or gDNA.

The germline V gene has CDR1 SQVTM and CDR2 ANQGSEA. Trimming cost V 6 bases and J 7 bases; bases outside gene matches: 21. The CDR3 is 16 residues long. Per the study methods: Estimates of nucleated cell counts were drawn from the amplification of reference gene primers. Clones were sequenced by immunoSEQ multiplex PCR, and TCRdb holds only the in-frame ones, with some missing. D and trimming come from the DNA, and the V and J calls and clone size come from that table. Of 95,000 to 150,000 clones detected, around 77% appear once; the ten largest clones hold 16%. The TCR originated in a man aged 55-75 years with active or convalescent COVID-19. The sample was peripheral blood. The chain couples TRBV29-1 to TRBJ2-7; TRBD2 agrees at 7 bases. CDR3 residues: CSVRKGWTPEAGEQYF. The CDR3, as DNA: TGCAGCGTCCGCAAGGGTTGGACACCGGAAGCGGGGGAGCAGTACTTC.